These 13 T cell receptor beta chains were all obtained from the same sample, sequenced in a study of T cell changes during pregnancy in multiple sclerosis. Produced via immunoSEQ multiplex PCR; TCRdb's table is partial and in-frame only. The profile covers over 60,000 clones, with 80% to 90% appearing a single time and 2% to 3% taken by the ten largest. The specimen comprised peripheral blood, sampled in the first trimester of pregnancy. Receptors originate from a female donor with multiple sclerosis, enrolled in a pregnancy study.

In DNA form, the CDR3 reads TGTGCCAGCAGTTCACAGCCGGGACTACTGGGACTCTACGAGCAGTACTTC. Encoded protein: CASSSQPGLLGLYEQYF. This chain connects TRBV27 to TRBJ2-7, with 7 bases fitting TRBD2. Germline CDR1 and CDR2: MNHEY and SMNVEV (reference sequence). This CDR3 has 17 amino acids. V was pared by 4 bases and J by 3 bases, with 15 bases of the junction left unmatched.

The chain links TRBV7-2 to TRBJ2-2; 8 positions agree with TRBD2. Losses at the gene ends were 7 bases for V and 5 bases for J; bases not matched to a gene: 9. Germline CDR1 SGHTA, CDR2 FQGNSA. The CDR3 totals 15 residues. The CDR3 spells CASNPIGGGTGELFF. CDR3 DNA sequence: TGTGCCAGCAACCCAATCGGGGGGGGGACCGGGGAGCTGTTTTTT.

The V call is TRBV19, the J call TRBJ2-5, with 9 bases matching TRBD2. The V gene's germline CDR1 is LNHDA and CDR2 SQIVND (reference sequence). V was clipped by 2 bases and J by 2 bases; unmatched bases: 3. The CDR3 is 15 amino acids. In DNA form, the CDR3 reads TGTGCCAGTAGTATAACGGCGGGGGGGCAAGAGACCCAGTACTTC. It encodes CASSITAGGQETQYF.

This chain connects TRBV29-1 to TRBJ1-5; the D gene is possibly TRBD1 (6 bases). The CDR3 runs 13 residues. V was shortened by 7 bases and J by 8 bases, with 18 bases between the two germline ends. Germline V gene data show CDR1 as SQVTM and CDR2 as ANQGSEA. The CDR3 here is CSGAGASGEPQHF. Here the CDR3 DNA reads TGCAGCGGGGCGGGGGCTAGCGGGGAGCCCCAGCATTTT.

The chain uses TRBV7-9 and TRBJ1-5, with a possible D match to TRBD1 (6 bases). The V and J ends lost 1 base and 2 bases respectively, with 6 bases between them. Germline CDR1 SEHNR, CDR2 FQNEAQ (reference sequence). This CDR3 has 14 amino acids. CDR3 sequence (DNA): TGTGCCAGCAGCTTAGACAGGGGCAATCAGCCCCAGCATTTT. Translating it yields CASSLDRGNQPQHF.

The chain employs TRBV19 and TRBJ2-7; D may be TRBD2 (5 bases). This CDR3 has 17 amino acids. Germline V gives CDR1 LNHDA, CDR2 SQIVND (reference sequence). Deletions cut 1 base from V and 0 bases from J, with 16 bases between. CDR3 DNA: TGTGCCAGTAGTATAGCCTGGACTCTAACAAGCTCCTACGAGCAGTACTTC. It codes for CASSIAWTLTSSYEQYF. Full variable domain (rest looked up from reference TRBV19 and TRBJ2-7): DGGITQSPKYLFRKEGQNVTLSCEQNLNHDAMYWYRQDPGQGLRLIYYSQIVNDFQKGDIAEGYSVSREKKESFPLTVTSAQKNPTAFYLCASSIAWTLTSSYEQYFGPGTRLTVT.

V and J are TRBV30 and TRBJ2-1; TRBD2 agrees at 7 bases. The CDR3 is made up of 10 amino acids. V shed 5 bases and J 13 bases; nucleotides not matched to a gene: 5. Germline CDR1 reads GTSNPN; CDR2 reads SVGIG (reference sequence). CDR3 region: CAWGSGFQFF. DNA for the CDR3: TGTGCCTGGGGTAGCGGGTTTCAGTTCTTC.

The chain employs TRBV4-3 and TRBJ1-2; tentatively, D is TRBD1 (6 bases). This CDR3 comprises 13 residues. V dropped 0 bases and J dropped 8 bases, with 10 bases sitting between them. The V gene's germline CDR1 is LGHNA and CDR2 YSLEER. CDR3 nucleotide sequence: TGCGCCAGCAGCCAAGAAGGGGGACGGGGCTACACCTTC. This encodes CASSQEGGRGYTF.

CDR3 nucleotides: TGTGCCAGCATCTCCGCGATGAACACTGAAGCTTTCTTT. This sequence encodes CASISAMNTEAFF. The rearrangement joins TRBV6-6 to TRBJ1-1; no firm D call. This CDR3 is built from 13 residues. Trimming stripped 7 bases from V and 0 bases from J, with 9 bases between. Germline CDR1 MNHNY, CDR2 SVGAGI (reference sequence).

The rearrangement joins TRBV27 to TRBJ1-2, with 7 bases aligning to TRBD1. This CDR3 has 14 residues. The ends lost 5 bases at V and 4 bases at J; junction bases unmatched: 7. Germline lookup yields CDR1 MNHEY and CDR2 SMNVEV (reference sequence). The CDR3 DNA follows: TGTGCCAGCAGTCAGACAGGGACGAGCTATGGCTACACCTTC. Protein product: CASSQTGTSYGYTF.

V is TRBV18 and J is TRBJ2-4; TRBD1 agrees at 7 bases. The trim removed 2 bases at V and 8 bases at J, leaving 6 bases unmatched. CDR1 is KGHSH and CDR2 is LQKENI in the germline V gene. This CDR3 comprises 14 residues. CDR3 loop: CASSPMGQWDIQYF. The CDR3 region has the DNA TGTGCCAGCTCACCAATGGGACAGTGGGACATTCAGTACTTC.

This clone was seen only once. This rearrangement joins TRBV7-8 to TRBJ2-2; D unclear. V was shortened by 1 base and J by 4 bases, with 13 bases between the two germline ends. Germline V gene data show CDR1 as SGHVS and CDR2 as FQNEAQ. This CDR3 has 16 residues. The CDR3 spells CASSLDSSLGTGELFF. The CDR3 region has the DNA TGTGCCAGCAGCTTAGATTCGTCTCTAGGCACCGGGGAGCTGTTTTTT.

This sequence joins TRBV7-9 and TRBJ2-7, with 9 bases that match TRBD1. The trim removed 6 bases at V and 4 bases at J, leaving 7 bases unmatched. This CDR3 comprises 14 residues. CDR1 and CDR2 from the germline V gene are SEHNR and FQNEAQ (reference sequence). The chain's CDR3 is CASSPRDRVYEQYF. The CDR3 DNA reads TGTGCCAGCAGTCCCCGGGACAGGGTATACGAGCAGTACTTC.